Each of the 7 T cell receptor beta chains below was sequenced from the same sample in a study of early T cells in non-severe SARS-CoV-2 infection. Via MiXCR, TCRdb re-called the 5' RACE reads, giving one row per CDR3 protein. The table lists tens of thousands of distinct CDR3 sequences, approximately 13% of them singletons. Sequenced: whole blood. These receptors were collected from an adult who was a healthcare worker with PCR-confirmed SARS-CoV-2 infection or an uninfected control (not recorded which).

This clonotype was detected a few times. V and J are TRBV6-2 or TRBV6-3 and TRBJ2-7; the D gene is possibly TRBD2 (6 bases). V dropped 2 bases and J dropped 4 bases, with 15 bases sitting between them. The CDR3 is made up of 15 amino acids. Germline lookup yields CDR1 MNHEY and CDR2 SVGEGT. CDR3 protein: CASSYLRDSVYEQYF. The CDR3 nucleotides read TGTGCCAGCAGTTACCTCCGGGACTCGGTTTACGAGCAGTACTTC.

The V gene is TRBV7-9, the J gene TRBJ2-5; TRBD2 matches at 8 bases. This CDR3 comprises 12 residues. Germline trimming cut 8 bases from V and 5 bases from J; bases unmatched to any gene: 4. Per germline, CDR1 SEHNR and CDR2 FQNEAQ (reference sequence). The CDR3 DNA sequence: TGTGCCAGCCGGGGGGGAGTGGAGACCCAGTACTTC. Protein product: CASRGGVETQYF.

This chain uses TRBV3-1 with TRBJ2-2; D not certain. The length of the CDR3 is 14 residues. Trimming cost V 3 bases and J 5 bases, with 10 bases left between them. Germline V gene lookup returns CDR1 LGHDT and CDR2 YNNKEL (reference sequence). CDR3 nucleotide sequence: TGTGCCAGCAGCCAGTCGACCCGAACCGGGGAGCTGTTTTTT. Amino acids: CASSQSTRTGELFF.

Only a few counts were recorded for this clonotype. The J gene is TRBJ1-1, the V gene TRBV2; D unresolved. The V gene's germline CDR1 is SNHLY and CDR2 FYNNEI. With 0 bases removed from V and 2 bases from J, the gap between germline ends came to 7 bases. The CDR3 is made up of 14 amino acids. CDR3 protein: CASSEARQNTEAFF. CDR3 bases: TGTGCCAGCAGTGAAGCGCGACAAAACACTGAAGCTTTCTTT.

A few counts support this clonotype. The chain has TRBV5-1 and TRBJ2-6; unclear D gene. Deletions cut 0 bases from V and 0 bases from J, with 16 bases between. CDR1 is SGHRS, CDR2 YFSETQ, per germline. The CDR3 runs to 19 residues. The CDR3 loop reads CASSLGGRQTASGANVLTF. DNA for the CDR3: TGCGCCAGCAGCTTGGGAGGTCGTCAGACCGCCTCTGGGGCCAACGTCCTGACTTTC.

The sample holds a few counts of this clonotype. The chain employs TRBV6-5 and TRBJ1-1; no definite D call. Germline values: CDR1 MNHEY, CDR2 SVGAGI. Trimming removed 6 bases at V and 0 bases at J, with 2 bases between. The CDR3 extends over 11 amino acids. In nucleotides, the CDR3 is TGTGCCAGCAGGATGAACACTGAAGCTTTCTTT. This codes for CASRMNTEAFF.

The sample holds many counts of this clonotype. The gene calls are TRBV19 and TRBJ2-1; 7 bases agree with TRBD2. Germline V gene lookup returns CDR1 LNHDA and CDR2 SQIVND (reference sequence). The CDR3 loop spans 15 amino acids. V lost 1 base, J lost 1 base, and 1 base stayed unmatched. The CDR3 reads CASSIGGRSYNEQFF. The CDR3 nucleotides are TGTGCCAGTAGTATAGGCGGGAGATCCTACAATGAGCAGTTCTTC.